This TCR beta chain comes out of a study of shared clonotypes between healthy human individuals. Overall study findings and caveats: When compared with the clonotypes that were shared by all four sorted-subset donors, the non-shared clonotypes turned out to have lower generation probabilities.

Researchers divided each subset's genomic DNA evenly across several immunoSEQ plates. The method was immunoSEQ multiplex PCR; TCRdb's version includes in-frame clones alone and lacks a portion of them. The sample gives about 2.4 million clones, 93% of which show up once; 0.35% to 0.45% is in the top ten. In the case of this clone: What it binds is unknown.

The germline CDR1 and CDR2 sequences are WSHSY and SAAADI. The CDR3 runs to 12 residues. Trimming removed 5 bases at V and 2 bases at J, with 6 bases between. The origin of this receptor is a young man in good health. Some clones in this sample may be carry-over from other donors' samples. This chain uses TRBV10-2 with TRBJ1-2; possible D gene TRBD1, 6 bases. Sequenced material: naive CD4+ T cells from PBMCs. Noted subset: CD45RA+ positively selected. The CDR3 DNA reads TGCGCCAGCAGTACAGGGAACTATGGCTACACCTTC. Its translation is CASSTGNYGYTF.